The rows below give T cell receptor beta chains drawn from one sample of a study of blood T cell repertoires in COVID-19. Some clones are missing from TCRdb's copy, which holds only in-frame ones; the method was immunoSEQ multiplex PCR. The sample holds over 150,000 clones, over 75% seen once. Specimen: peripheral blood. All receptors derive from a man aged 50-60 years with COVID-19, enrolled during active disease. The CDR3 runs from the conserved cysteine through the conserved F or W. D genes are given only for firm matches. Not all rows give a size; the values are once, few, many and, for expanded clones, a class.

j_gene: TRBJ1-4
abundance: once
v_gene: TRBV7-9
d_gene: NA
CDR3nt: TGTGCCAGCAGCTTATCCGGGGGGACGGGTGAAAAACTGTTTTTT
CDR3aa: CASSLSGGTGEKLFF

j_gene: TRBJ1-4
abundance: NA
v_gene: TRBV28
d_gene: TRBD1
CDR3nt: TGTGCCAGCAGCAAAACAGGGGGACGGAATGAAAAACTGTTTTTT
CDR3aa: CASSKTGGRNEKLFF

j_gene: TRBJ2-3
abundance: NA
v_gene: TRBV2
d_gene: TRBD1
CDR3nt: TGTGCCAGCAGTGTCCGGGACAGGTTCACAGATACGCAGTATTTT
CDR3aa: CASSVRDRFTDTQYF

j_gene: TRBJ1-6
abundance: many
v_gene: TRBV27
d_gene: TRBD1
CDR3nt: TGTGCCAGCAGACAGGGGAGGTGGGTCTATAATTCACCCCTCCACTTT
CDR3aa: CASRQGRWVYNSPLHF

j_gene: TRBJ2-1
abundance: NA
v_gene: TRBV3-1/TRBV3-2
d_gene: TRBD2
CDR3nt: TGTGCCAGCAGTCTGGGACTAGTGCTTACTGAGCAGTTCTTC
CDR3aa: CASSLGLVLTEQFF

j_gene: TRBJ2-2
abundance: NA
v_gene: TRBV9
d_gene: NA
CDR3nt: TGTGCCAGCACCATCTCTGGGGCGGTGAACACCGGGGAGCTGTTTTTT
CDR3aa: CASTISGAVNTGELFF

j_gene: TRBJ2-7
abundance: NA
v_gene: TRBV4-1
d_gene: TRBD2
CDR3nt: TGCGCCAGCAGCCCCTCCTGGGGGGGGGTCCTCTACGAGCAGTACTTC
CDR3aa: CASSPSWGGVLYEQYF

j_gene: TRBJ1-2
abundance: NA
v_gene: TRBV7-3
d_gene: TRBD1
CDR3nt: TGTGCCAGCAGCTTAACTGACAGGGGAGAGGGCTACACCTTC
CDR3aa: CASSLTDRGEGYTF

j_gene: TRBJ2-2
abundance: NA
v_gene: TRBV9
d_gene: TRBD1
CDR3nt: TGTGCCAGCGAATTAGGGGGCAGGGGGAACACCGGGGAGCTGTTTTTT
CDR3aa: CASELGGRGNTGELFF

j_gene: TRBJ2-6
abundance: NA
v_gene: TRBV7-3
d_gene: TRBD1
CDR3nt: TGTGCCAGCAGCTCACAGGGGACCCTCAACTCTGGGGCCAACGTCCTGACTTTC
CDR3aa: CASSSQGTLNSGANVLTF

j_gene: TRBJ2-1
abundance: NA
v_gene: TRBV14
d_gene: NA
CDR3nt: TGTGCCAGCAGCCTTAGCTACGTCGAGCAGTTCTTC
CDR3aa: CASSLSYVEQFF

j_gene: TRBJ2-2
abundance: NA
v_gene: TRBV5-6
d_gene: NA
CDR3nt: TGTGCCAGCAGCCAACAGGGCCCCACCGGGGAGCTGTTTTTT
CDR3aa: CASSQQGPTGELFF

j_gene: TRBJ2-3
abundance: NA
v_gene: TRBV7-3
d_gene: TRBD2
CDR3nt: TGTGCCAGCAGCTCAGGACTAGCGGGGGGGATGGATACGCAGTATTTT
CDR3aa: CASSSGLAGGMDTQYF

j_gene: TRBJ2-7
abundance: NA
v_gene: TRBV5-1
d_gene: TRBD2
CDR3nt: TGCGCCAGCAGCTTGTCGACCGGGACTAGCGGGAGAGGGCAGTACTTC
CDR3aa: CASSLSTGTSGRGQYF

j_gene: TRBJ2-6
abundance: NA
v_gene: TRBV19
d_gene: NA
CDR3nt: TGTGCCAGTAATTCAAACGGACACGCTGGGGCCAACGTCCTGACTTTC
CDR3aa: CASNSNGHAGANVLTF

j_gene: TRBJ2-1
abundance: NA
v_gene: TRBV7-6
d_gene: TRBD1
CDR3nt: TGTGCCAGCAGCGGGACAGGGAGCCGCAATGAGCAGTTCTTC
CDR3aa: CASSGTGSRNEQFF